A single T cell receptor beta chain is shown here with its context. Its antigen specificity is not known. The sample belongs to a study of synovial regulatory T cells in juvenile arthritis (dated by TCRdb to 2014 to 2015). Some background on the complete study: Among the sequenced patients, three were classified as therapy-naive, methotrexate plus infliximab was given to one, methotrexate was given to five or six, and treatment information was unavailable for one. TCR repertoire comparisons included Treg and Teff subsets from ten or so JIA patients with active disease. Although effector T cell subsets in the cohort were also sequenced for comparisons, the Treg dataset on its own covers only blood and synovial fluid Treg cells. The study compared TCRbeta CDR3 repertoires of blood iaTreg cells, other blood Treg cells and synovial fluid Treg cells from matched patient samples.

Study-wide findings and limitations: Across patients, iaTreg TCR repertoires were largely private and overlapped partially with synovial Teff repertoires and blood CPL repertoires. More CDR3 sequences were shared by synovial Treg cells with iaTreg cells than with other blood Treg cells, and a closer relation was confirmed by Chao-Jaccard similarity. TCR diversity was lower in blood iaTreg cells than in other blood Treg cells, which is consistent with antigen-driven expansion.

The donors for the TCR repertoire analysis were around eleven juvenile idiopathic arthritis patients with active disease who had not reached inactive disease, of whom 3 were polyarticular and 8 were oligoarticular. The median age of the TCR-sequenced patients was 9.5 to 15 years (range roughly 2.4-25), and their median disease duration was roughly seven years (range 0.2-19.1). The samples for TCR repertoire analysis were obtained at two Italian centres. Peripheral blood mononuclear cells were separated on a Histopaque-1077 density gradient and then cryopreserved in about 90% FCS with roughly 10% DMSO. The CDR3 numbers 13 residues from cysteine through phenylalanine. No DNA is listed. The germline V gene provides CDR1 SGHVS and CDR2 FQNEAQ. The method behind the library was the immunoSEQ multiplex PCR assay. Adaptive Biotechnologies carried out the TCRbeta CDR3 sequencing. The source study handled its data this way. Repertoire similarity was assessed using the Chao-modified Jaccard index and the median clonotype overlap from 200 random subsamples at equal sample size. Similarity analyses were performed using either productive nucleotide sequences or in silico-translated amino acid sequences. Hierarchical clustering with single linkage and t-SNE based on Chao-modified Jaccard distances were applied for the comparison of repertoires. Repertoire diversity was assessed with the Renyi index over a range of alpha values after the sample sizes were normalised. The source is immuneACCESS, and TCRdb retained only in-frame sequences with V and J called. Part of the clones is not carried over; for the studies checked, unresolved V genes explain less than half of this, and the remainder is unexplained. V, J and clone size reflect that table, while D and trimming were determined from the DNA. The table for this sample records roughly 5,900 clones. The ten largest clones add up to 0.55% to 0.7% of the sample.

This sequence originates from a donor under 30 with juvenile idiopathic arthritis. The sequenced sample consisted of Treg cells from blood. This specimen's cell subset or site label, per the study, means: remaining (HLA-DR-negative) circulating blood Treg cells. This chain joins TRBV7-8 to TRBJ1-1. CDR3 reads: CASSSTRVVGAFF.